These T cell receptor beta chains were read from a single sample in a study of monozygotic twins with cystic fibrosis. The protocol was immunoSEQ multiplex PCR, while the TCRdb copy is restricted to in-frame clones and leaves out a portion. The profile covers more than 15,000 clones, with about 90% appearing a single time and around 1.6% taken by the ten largest. What was sequenced was blood. Every receptor here comes from a girl aged 2-10 years with cystic fibrosis. CDR3s include the opening cysteine and the closing phenylalanine or tryptophan. D genes are given only for firm matches. Part of the rows lack a size; the others show once, few, many or a class for expanded clones.

>TRBJ1-5|.|TRBV18|.
CASSLGAAGPNQPQHF
TGTGCCAGCTCCCTCGGGGCTGCGGGGCCTAATCAGCCCCAGCATTTT
>TRBJ2-1|.|TRBV6-5|.
CASSARDNPYNEQFF
TGTGCCAGCAGTGCGCGGGACAACCCCTACAATGAGCAGTTCTTC
>TRBJ1-1|.|TRBV15|.
CATSIRDGTEAFF
TGTGCCACCAGCATCAGAGACGGCACAGAAGCTTTCTTT
>TRBJ2-7|.|TRBV6-1|.
CACTTPGISSYEQYF
TGTGCCTGTACCACCCCCGGAATAAGCTCCTACGAGCAGTACTTC
>TRBJ2-5|.|TRBV7-9|.
CASSLDIGSIQETQYF
TGTGCCAGCAGCTTAGATATCGGGAGTATCCAAGAGACCCAGTACTTC
>TRBJ2-7|TRBD1|TRBV27|.
CASRQGYEQYF
TGTGCCAGCCGACAGGGCTACGAGCAGTACTTC
>TRBJ2-7|.|TRBV14|.
CASSQGGRGPYEQYF
TGTGCCAGCAGCCAAGGGGGCAGGGGACCCTACGAGCAGTACTTC
>TRBJ1-5|.|TRBV4-1|.
CASSQVLRGPVGQPQHF
TGCGCCAGCAGCCAAGTTTTAAGGGGCCCGGTGGGTCAGCCCCAGCATTTT
>TRBJ2-1|TRBD2|TRBV10-3|.
CAISGGTSGYNEQFF
TGTGCCATCAGTGGGGGGACTAGCGGCTACAATGAGCAGTTCTTC
>TRBJ2-7|.|TRBV7-2|.
CASSLLGLGSYEQYF
TGTGCCAGCAGCCTACTCGGGCTAGGCTCCTACGAGCAGTACTTC
>TRBJ2-7|.|TRBV27|.
CASSLDGVYEQYF
TGTGCCAGCAGTTTAGACGGAGTCTACGAGCAGTACTTC
>TRBJ1-1|.|TRBV4-2|.
CASSQGEQGSENEAFF
TGTGCCAGCAGCCAAGGAGAACAGGGCTCCGAGAATGAAGCTTTCTTT
>TRBJ2-7|.|TRBV7-9|few
CASSWESYEQYF
TGTGCCAGCAGCTGGGAAAGCTACGAGCAGTACTTC
>TRBJ2-7|.|TRBV7-9|.
CASSSHYEQYF
TGTGCCAGCAGCTCACACTACGAGCAGTACTTC
>TRBJ1-4|.|TRBV29-1|.
CSVRIETGAWANEKLFF
TGCAGCGTACGAATCGAGACGGGCGCTTGGGCTAATGAAAAACTGTTTTTT
>TRBJ2-5|.|TRBV28|once
CASSLFGGGGTQYF
TGTGCCAGCAGTTTATTTGGGGGCGGGGGGACCCAGTACTTC
>TRBJ2-1|.|TRBV7-2|.
CASSPGAPGPFF
TGTGCCAGCAGCCCCGGAGCCCCCGGGCCCTTCTTC
>TRBJ1-5|.|TRBV28|.
CASSFVGLSDQGGNQPQHF
TGTGCCAGCAGTTTTGTGGGACTATCAGATCAAGGCGGCAATCAGCCCCAGCATTTT
>TRBJ2-4|.|TRBV14|few
CASSQGAGHFVQYF
TGTGCCAGCAGCCAAGGGGCAGGCCATTTTGTTCAGTACTTC
>TRBJ2-5|TRBD1|TRBV28|.
CASSQTGQETQYF
TGTGCCAGCAGCCAGACAGGGCAAGAGACCCAGTACTTC
>TRBJ1-4|.|TRBV5-1|.
CASRGPAGEKLFF
TGCGCCAGCAGGGGTCCGGCGGGGGAAAAACTGTTTTTT
>TRBJ2-7|.|TRBV10-3|.
CAISDPPEQYF
TGTGCCATCAGTGACCCTCCTGAGCAGTACTTC
>TRBJ2-5|.|TRBV7-9|once
CASSTHETQYF
TGTGCCAGCAGCACGCACGAGACCCAGTACTTC
>TRBJ2-1|.|TRBV11-2|.
CASSFGPSSYNEQFF
TGTGCCAGCAGCTTCGGGCCTAGCTCCTACAATGAGCAGTTCTTC
>TRBJ1-6|.|TRBV27|.
CASSPGSGWDSPLHF
TGTGCCAGCAGTCCCGGGTCCGGGTGGGATTCACCCCTCCACTTT
>TRBJ2-5|.|TRBV5-4|.
CASSLAEETQYF
TGTGCCAGCAGCTTGGCTGAAGAGACCCAGTACTTC
>TRBJ2-7|TRBD1|TRBV19|.
CASSIGPTGLGYEQYF
TGTGCCAGTAGTATCGGCCCGACAGGGCTCGGGTACGAGCAGTACTTC
>TRBJ1-1|.|TRBV30|.
CAWTPTGTEAFF
TGTGCCTGGACTCCGACCGGCACTGAAGCTTTCTTT
>TRBJ1-1|TRBD1|TRBV5-4|.
CASSSYRGNTEAFF
TGTGCCAGCAGCTCCTACAGGGGTAACACTGAAGCTTTCTTT
>TRBJ1-2|.|TRBV6-1|once
CASSESRTGADYGYTF
TGTGCCAGCAGTGAAAGTAGGACCGGTGCTGACTATGGCTACACCTTC
>TRBJ2-2|TRBD1|TRBV13|.
CASRDRGNGELFF
TGTGCCAGCCGGGACAGGGGAAACGGGGAGCTGTTTTTT
>TRBJ2-1|TRBD2|TRBV2|.
CASSASGGARYEQFF
TGTGCCAGCAGTGCGAGCGGGGGGGCAAGGTATGAGCAGTTCTTC
>TRBJ1-5|.|TRBV2|.
CASNSRANQPQHF
TGTGCCAGCAACTCCCGAGCCAATCAGCCCCAGCATTTT
>TRBJ1-2|TRBD1|TRBV13|.
CASSRGTGGYGYTF
TGTGCCAGCAGTAGGGGGACAGGGGGATATGGCTACACCTTC
>TRBJ1-3|TRBD1|TRBV15|once
CATSARTGAVGNTIYF
TGTGCCACCAGCGCGCGGACAGGGGCCGTCGGAAACACCATATATTTT
>TRBJ1-2|.|TRBV28|.
CASSLNYGYTF
TGTGCCAGCAGTTTAAACTATGGCTACACCTTC
>TRBJ1-1|.|TRBV6-1|.
CASSEVLQGMNTEAFF
TGTGCCAGCAGTGAAGTCTTACAAGGCATGAACACTGAAGCTTTCTTT
>TRBJ1-6|.|TRBV4-1|few
CASSQDHLYNSPLHF
TGCGCCAGCAGCCAAGATCATTTGTATAATTCACCCCTCCACTTT
>TRBJ2-6|.|TRBV4-2|few
CASSPISGANVLTF
TGTGCCAGCAGCCCAATATCTGGGGCCAACGTCCTGACTTTC
>TRBJ1-1|.|TRBV6-1|.
CASNLLGGSTEAFF
TGTGCCAGCAACCTCTTGGGGGGTAGCACTGAAGCTTTCTTT
>TRBJ1-4|.|TRBV7-9|.
CASSLSGKTNEKLFF
TGTGCCAGCAGCTTATCAGGGAAAACTAATGAAAAACTGTTTTTT